One and the same sample provided the 9 T cell receptor beta chains below, sequenced in a study of T-cell memory formation after mild COVID-19. Using its own MiXCR run on the 5' RACE reads, TCRdb lists one record per CDR3 protein. The sample lists roughly 610,000 distinct CDR3 sequences; roughly 17% were seen once. Source material: PBMCs or a T cell subset sorted from them (not recorded which). Receptor source: an adult woman who had mild COVID-19 (a few samples of this study predate the infection). Cell type and time point are not known.

This clonotype has only a few counts. This rearrangement joins TRBV6-1 to TRBJ2-7, with D maybe TRBD2 (6 bases). Trimming cost V 3 bases and J 0 bases, with 12 bases left between them. CDR1 and CDR2 from the germline V gene are MNHNS and SASEGT. The CDR3 has 15 residues. This CDR3 reads CASSEGAGLSYEQYF. The CDR3 nucleotides are TGTGCCAGCAGTGAGGGCGCGGGACTCTCCTACGAGCAGTACTTC.

This clonotype came up a few times. The chain links TRBV20-1 to TRBJ2-3, with 8 positions matching TRBD2. The junction had 8 bases not matched to a gene; V was cut back by 6 bases and J by 6 bases. CDR1 DFQATT and CDR2 SNEGSKA come from the germline V gene (reference sequence). The CDR3 is made up of 13 amino acids. Here the CDR3 reads CSAPGLVPDTQYF. In nucleotides, the CDR3 is TGCAGTGCCCCGGGACTAGTCCCCGATACGCAGTATTTT.

CDR3 DNA sequence: TGTGCCAGCAGCGGACGGACTAGCGGGGGGGCCACAGGGCAGTTCTTC. It translates to CASSGRTSGGATGQFF. The chain links TRBV9 to TRBJ2-1; 15 nucleotides align to TRBD2. Germline loops: CDR1 SGDLS, CDR2 YYNGEE. This CDR3 comprises 16 residues. Losses at the gene ends were 3 bases for V and 12 bases for J; bases not matched to a gene: 10.

Remarks on this clonotype: A much larger clone lies a single base off, so this may be a read error. The rearrangement links TRBV4-3 to TRBJ2-2, with unresolved D. The germline CDR1 and CDR2 sequences are LGHNA and YSLEER. Deletions cut 1 base from V and 6 bases from J, with 3 bases between. The CDR3 runs 12 residues. CDR3 loop: CASSQAAGELFF. CDR3 bases: TGCGCCAGCAGCCAAGCGGCCGGGGAGCTGTTTTTT.

CDR3 in DNA: TGCAGTGCTCTTACTAGCGGGAAGAACTTACTGAACGAGCAGTACTTC. Translated: CSALTSGKNLLNEQYF. The rearrangement joins TRBV20-1 to TRBJ2-7; the match to TRBD2 covers 10 bases. J lost 5 bases, V lost 5 bases, and 15 bases had no gene match. In germline, CDR1 is DFQATT, CDR2 SNEGSKA (reference sequence). The CDR3 consists of 16 residues.

The V and J genes are TRBV29-1 and TRBJ2-7, with D tentatively TRBD1 (5 bases). Germline CDR1 is SQVTM and CDR2 is ANQGSEA. The CDR3 extends over 13 amino acids. Trimming cost V 3 bases and J 2 bases, with 11 bases left between them. The CDR3 here is CSVEIQGAYEQYF. The CDR3 DNA is TGCAGCGTTGAGATCCAGGGTGCCTACGAGCAGTACTTC.

This clonotype was seen ten or more times. This chain links TRBV27 with TRBJ2-6; no reliable D call. With 6 bases removed from V and 0 bases from J, the gap between germline ends came to 6 bases. CDR1 and CDR2 (germline): MNHEY, SMNVEV (reference sequence). The CDR3 extends over 14 amino acids. The CDR3 nucleotides are TGTGCCAGCAGACAACTCTCTGGGGCCAACGTCCTGACTTTC. Translation: CASRQLSGANVLTF.

The chain carries TRBV5-1 and TRBJ1-1; perhaps TRBD1 as D (6 bases). This CDR3 has 14 residues. The V gene's germline CDR1 is SGHRS and CDR2 YFSETQ. V shed 4 bases and J shed 1 base, with 11 bases lying between them. The CDR3 DNA is TGCGCCAGCAGCGTTCAACAGGGGAACACTGAAGCTTTCTTT. Its protein is CASSVQQGNTEAFF. The variable domain in full, with the rest retrieved from reference TRBV5-1 and TRBJ1-1, is KAGVTQTPRYLIKTRGQQVTLSCSPISGHRSVSWYQQTPGQGLQFLFEYFSETQRNKGNFPGRFSGRQFSNSRSEMNVSTLELGDSALYLCASSVQQGNTEAFFGQGTRLTVV.

This clonotype was detected only a few times. The chain combines TRBV19 with TRBJ1-1, with 9 positions matching TRBD1. The junction had 8 bases not matched to a gene; V was cut back by 4 bases and J by 2 bases. The germline CDR1 and CDR2 sequences are LNHDA and SQIVND (reference sequence). This CDR3 has 16 amino acids. The CDR3 DNA reads TGTGCCAGTAGTAACCGGGACAGGGCGCGAAACACTGAAGCTTTCTTT. Its translation is CASSNRDRARNTEAFF.